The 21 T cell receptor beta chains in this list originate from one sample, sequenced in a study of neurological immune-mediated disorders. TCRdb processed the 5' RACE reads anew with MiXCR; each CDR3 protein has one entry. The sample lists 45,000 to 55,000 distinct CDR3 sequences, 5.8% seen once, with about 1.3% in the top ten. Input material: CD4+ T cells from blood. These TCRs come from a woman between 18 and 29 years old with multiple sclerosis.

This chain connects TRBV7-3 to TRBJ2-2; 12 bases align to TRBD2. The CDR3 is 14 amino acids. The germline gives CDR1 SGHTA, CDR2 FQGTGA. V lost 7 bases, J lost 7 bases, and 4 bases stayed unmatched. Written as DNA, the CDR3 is TGTGCCAGCACTAGCGGGGGGGCCGGCGGGGAGCTGTTTTTT. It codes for CASTSGGAGGELFF.

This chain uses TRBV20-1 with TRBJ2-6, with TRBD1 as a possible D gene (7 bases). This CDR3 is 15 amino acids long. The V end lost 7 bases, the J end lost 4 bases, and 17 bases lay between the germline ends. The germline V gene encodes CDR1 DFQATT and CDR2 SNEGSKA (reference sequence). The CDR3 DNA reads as TGCAGTGTTTCCACAGGGGAGGAAGGGGCCAACGTCCTGACTTTC. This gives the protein CSVSTGEEGANVLTF.

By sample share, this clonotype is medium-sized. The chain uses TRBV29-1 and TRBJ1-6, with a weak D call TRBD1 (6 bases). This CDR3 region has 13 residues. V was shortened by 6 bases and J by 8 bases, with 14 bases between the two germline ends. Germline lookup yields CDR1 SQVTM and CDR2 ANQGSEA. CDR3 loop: CSVAGQRDSPLHF. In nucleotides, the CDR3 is TGCAGCGTCGCCGGACAGCGAGATTCACCCCTCCACTTT.

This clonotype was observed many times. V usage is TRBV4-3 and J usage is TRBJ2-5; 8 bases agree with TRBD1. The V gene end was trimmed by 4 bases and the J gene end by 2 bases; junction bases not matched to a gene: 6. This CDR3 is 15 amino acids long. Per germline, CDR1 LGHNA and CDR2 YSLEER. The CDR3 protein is CASSRGQGPQETQYF. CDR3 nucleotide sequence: TGCGCCAGCAGCCGCGGACAGGGACCACAAGAGACCCAGTACTTC.

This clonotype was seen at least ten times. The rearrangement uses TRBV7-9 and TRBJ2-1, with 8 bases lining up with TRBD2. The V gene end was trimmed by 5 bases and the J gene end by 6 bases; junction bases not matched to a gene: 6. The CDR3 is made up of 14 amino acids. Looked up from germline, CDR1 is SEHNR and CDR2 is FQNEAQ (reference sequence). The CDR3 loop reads CASSRAGVGNEQFF. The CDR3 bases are TGTGCCAGCAGCAGAGCGGGAGTAGGCAATGAGCAGTTCTTC. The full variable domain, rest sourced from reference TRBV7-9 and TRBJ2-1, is DTGVSQNPRHKITKRGQNVTFRCDPISEHNRLYWYRQTLGQGPEFLTYFQNEAQLEKSRLLSDRFSAERPKGSFSTLEIQRTEQGDSAMYLCASSRAGVGNEQFFGPGTRLTVL.

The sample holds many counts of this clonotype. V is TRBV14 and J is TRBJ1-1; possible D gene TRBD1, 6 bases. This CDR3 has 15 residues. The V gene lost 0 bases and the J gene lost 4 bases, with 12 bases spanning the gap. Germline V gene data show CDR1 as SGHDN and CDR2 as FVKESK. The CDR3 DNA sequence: TGTGCCAGCAGCCAAGACGGGGGGGGCTTCACTGAAGCTTTCTTT. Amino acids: CASSQDGGGFTEAFF.

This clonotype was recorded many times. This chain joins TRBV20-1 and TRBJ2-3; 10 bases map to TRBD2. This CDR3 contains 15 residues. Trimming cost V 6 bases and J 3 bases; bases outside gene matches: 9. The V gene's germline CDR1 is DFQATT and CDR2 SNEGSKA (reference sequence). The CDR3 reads CSARPLAGGTDTQYF. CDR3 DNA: TGCAGTGCGAGACCTTTAGCGGGGGGAACAGATACGCAGTATTTT.

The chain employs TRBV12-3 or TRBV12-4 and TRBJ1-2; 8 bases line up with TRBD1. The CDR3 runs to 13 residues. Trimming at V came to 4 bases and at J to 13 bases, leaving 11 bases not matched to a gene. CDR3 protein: CASSWTPGQVPTF. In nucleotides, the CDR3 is TGTGCCAGCAGTTGGACGCCGGGACAGGTCCCCACCTTC.

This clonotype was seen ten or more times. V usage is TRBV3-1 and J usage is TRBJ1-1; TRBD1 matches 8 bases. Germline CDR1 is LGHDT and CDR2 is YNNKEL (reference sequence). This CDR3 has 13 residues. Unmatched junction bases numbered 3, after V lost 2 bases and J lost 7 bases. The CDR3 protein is CASSQRGQVEAFF. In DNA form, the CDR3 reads TGTGCCAGCAGCCAAAGGGGACAGGTTGAAGCTTTCTTT.

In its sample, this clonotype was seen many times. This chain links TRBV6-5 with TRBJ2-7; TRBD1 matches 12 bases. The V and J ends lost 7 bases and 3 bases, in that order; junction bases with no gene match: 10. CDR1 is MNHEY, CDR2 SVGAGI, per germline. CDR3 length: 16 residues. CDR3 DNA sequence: TGTGCCAGCACTCGAGCCGGGACAGGGGGCTTCTACGAGCAGTACTTC. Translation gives CASTRAGTGGFYEQYF.

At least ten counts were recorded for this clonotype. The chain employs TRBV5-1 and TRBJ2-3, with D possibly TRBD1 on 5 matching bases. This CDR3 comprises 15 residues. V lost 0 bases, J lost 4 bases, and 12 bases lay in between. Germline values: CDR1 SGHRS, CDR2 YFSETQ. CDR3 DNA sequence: TGCGCCAGCAGCTTGGGCAGGGCGGATGCAGATACGCAGTATTTT. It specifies CASSLGRADADTQYF.

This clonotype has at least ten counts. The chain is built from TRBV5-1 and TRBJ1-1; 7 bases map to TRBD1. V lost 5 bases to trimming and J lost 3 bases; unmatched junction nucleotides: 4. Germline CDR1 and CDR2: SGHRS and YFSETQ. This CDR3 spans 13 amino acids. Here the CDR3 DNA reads TGCGCCAGCAGGCAGGGGGGAGACACTGAAGCTTTCTTT. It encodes CASRQGGDTEAFF.

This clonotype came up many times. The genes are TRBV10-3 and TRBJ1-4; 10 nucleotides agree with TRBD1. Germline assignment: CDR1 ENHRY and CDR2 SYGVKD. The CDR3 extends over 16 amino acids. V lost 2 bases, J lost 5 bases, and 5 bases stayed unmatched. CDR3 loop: CAISEPRTGGNEKLFF. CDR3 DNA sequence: TGTGCCATCAGTGAGCCCCGGACAGGGGGAAATGAAAAACTGTTTTTT.

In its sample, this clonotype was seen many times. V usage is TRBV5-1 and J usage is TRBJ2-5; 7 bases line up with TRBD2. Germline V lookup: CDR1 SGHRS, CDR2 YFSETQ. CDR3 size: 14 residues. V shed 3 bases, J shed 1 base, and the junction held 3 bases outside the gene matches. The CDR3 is CASSSASGQETQYF. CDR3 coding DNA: TGCGCCAGCAGCTCGGCTAGCGGCCAAGAGACCCAGTACTTC.

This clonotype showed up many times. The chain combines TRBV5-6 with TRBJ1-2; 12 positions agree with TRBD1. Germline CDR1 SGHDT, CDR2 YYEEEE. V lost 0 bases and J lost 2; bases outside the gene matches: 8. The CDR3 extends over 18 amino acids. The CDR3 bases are TGTGCCAGCAGCTTGGCCTTTTCGGGACAGGGGGCGAACTATGGCTACACCTTC. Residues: CASSLAFSGQGANYGYTF.

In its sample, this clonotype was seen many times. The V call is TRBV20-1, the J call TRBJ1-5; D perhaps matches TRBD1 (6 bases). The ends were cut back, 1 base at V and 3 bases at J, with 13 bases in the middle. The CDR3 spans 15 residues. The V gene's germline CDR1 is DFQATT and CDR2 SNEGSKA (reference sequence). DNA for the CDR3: TGCAGTGCTAGAGTAGGAGGGGGTACCAATCAGCCCCAGCATTTT. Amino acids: CSARVGGGTNQPQHF.

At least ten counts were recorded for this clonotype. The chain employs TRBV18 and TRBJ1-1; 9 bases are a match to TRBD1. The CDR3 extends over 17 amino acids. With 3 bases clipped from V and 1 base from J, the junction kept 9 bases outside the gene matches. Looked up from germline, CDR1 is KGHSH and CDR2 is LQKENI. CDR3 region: CASSPDRGFISNTEAFF. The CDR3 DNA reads TGTGCCAGCTCACCGGACAGGGGTTTTATTTCGAACACTGAAGCTTTCTTT.

CDR3 protein: CASTLEGITEAFF. CDR3 DNA sequence: TGTGCCAGCACCCTGGAGGGGATCACTGAAGCTTTCTTT. The chain uses TRBV12-3 or TRBV12-4 and TRBJ1-1; a possible D gene is TRBD1 (5 bases). The length of the CDR3 is 13 residues. V dropped 7 bases and J dropped 4 bases, with 13 bases sitting between them.

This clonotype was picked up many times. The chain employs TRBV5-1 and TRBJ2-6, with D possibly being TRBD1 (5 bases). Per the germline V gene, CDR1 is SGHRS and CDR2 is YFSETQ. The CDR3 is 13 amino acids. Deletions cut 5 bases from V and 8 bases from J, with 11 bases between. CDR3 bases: TGCGCCAGCAGTCAAGCAGGGCCCAACGTCCTGACTTTC. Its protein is CASSQAGPNVLTF.

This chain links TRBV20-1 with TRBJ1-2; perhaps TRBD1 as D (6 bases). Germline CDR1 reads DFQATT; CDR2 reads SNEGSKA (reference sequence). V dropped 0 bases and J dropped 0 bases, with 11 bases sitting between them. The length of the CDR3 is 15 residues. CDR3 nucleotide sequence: TGCAGTGCTAGAGATAGGGGACATACTAACTATGGCTACACCTTC. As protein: CSARDRGHTNYGYTF.

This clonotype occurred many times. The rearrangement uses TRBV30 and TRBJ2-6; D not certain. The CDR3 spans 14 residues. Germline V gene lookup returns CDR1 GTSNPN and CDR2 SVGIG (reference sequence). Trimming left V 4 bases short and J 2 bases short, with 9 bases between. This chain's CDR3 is CAWMVSAGANVLTF. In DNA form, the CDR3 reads TGTGCCTGGATGGTTTCGGCTGGGGCCAACGTCCTGACTTTC.